This T cell receptor beta chain was retrieved from a study of beta chain features in type 1 diabetes. Notes on this clone: Its antigen remains unknown.

The whole isolated RNA underwent reverse transcription, so sequencing captured expressed TCRB transcripts. Assay used: immunoSEQ multiplex PCR; TCRdb lists only in-frame clones, some missing. The sample lists some 660,000 clones; over 12% were seen once. CDR3 length: 12 amino acids. Germline CDR1 is MNHNS and CDR2 is SASEGT. Deletions cut 4 bases from V and 15 bases from J, with 16 bases between. Notes on the study in general: Across all four CD4+ subsets, people with type 1 diabetes showed modestly shorter TCRB CDR3s.

The sequenced sample was naive CD4+ T cells from blood. The chain employs TRBV6-1 and TRBJ2-1; D gene uncertain. The sequence was obtained from a man younger than 30 with type 1 diabetes. CDR3 protein: CASSGPSEIRFF. CDR3 DNA sequence: TGTGCCAGCAGTGGACCCTCGGAAATTAGGTTCTTC.